This T cell receptor beta chain was recovered during a study of T cells in Graves' hyperthyroidism and ophthalmopathy. Amplification yielded TCR beta CDR3 regions, with RNA transcripts as the source. Researchers ran a first-round RT-PCR on the TCR CDR3 using the HTBI primer set. TCRdb reprocessed the multiplex PCR reads via MiXCR and lists one record per CDR3 protein. The sample has 93,000 or so distinct CDR3 sequences, over 45% seen once; the top ten hold about 28%. From germline, CDR1 is DFQATT and CDR2 SNEGSKA (reference sequence). The CDR3 spans 11 residues. Deletions cut 3 bases from V and 5 bases from J, with 7 bases between. As concerns this clonotype: Without the conserved terminal phenylalanine or tryptophan, this CDR3 likely stems from a read error.

The receptor was isolated from a middle-aged man with Graves' hyperthyroidism. Sequencing was carried out using blood. The chain carries TRBV20-1 and TRBJ1-1, with D maybe TRBD1 (5 bases). DNA of the CDR3: TGCAGTGCTAGGGGGGGAACTGAAGCTTTCTCT. Translated: CSARGGTEAFS.